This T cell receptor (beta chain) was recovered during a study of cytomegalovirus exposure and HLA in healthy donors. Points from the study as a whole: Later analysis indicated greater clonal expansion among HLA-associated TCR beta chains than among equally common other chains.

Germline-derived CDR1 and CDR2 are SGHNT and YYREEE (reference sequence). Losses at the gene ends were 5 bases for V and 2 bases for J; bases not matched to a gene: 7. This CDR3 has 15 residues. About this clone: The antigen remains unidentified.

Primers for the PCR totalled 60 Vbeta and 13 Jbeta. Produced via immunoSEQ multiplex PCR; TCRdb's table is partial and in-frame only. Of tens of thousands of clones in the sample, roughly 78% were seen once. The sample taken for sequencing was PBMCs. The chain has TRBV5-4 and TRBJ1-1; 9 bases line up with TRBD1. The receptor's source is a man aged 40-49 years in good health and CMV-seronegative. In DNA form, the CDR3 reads TGTGCCAGCAGTCCCACAGGGGGCCGAAACACTGAAGCTTTCTTT. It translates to CASSPTGGRNTEAFF.